A selection of T cell receptor beta chains follows, all from one sample in a study of T cells in Graves' hyperthyroidism and ophthalmopathy. TCRdb itself ran the multiplex PCR reads through MiXCR, one entry per CDR3 protein. There are about 400,000 distinct CDR3 sequences in the sample; 15% to 18% occur only once, and almost 8% lies in the top ten. Sequencing was carried out using blood. The receptors here all came from a woman aged 18-29 years with Graves' hyperthyroidism. Each CDR3 is given with its conserved first and last residue. Fields, in order: clone size, D gene, J gene, V gene, CDR3 DNA, CDR3 protein. A D gene is named only where the DNA matches it firmly. Only part of the rows carry a size: once, few, many, or a class if the clone is expanded.

NA	NA	TRBJ1-4	TRBV3-1	TGTGCCAGCGAGGGGTGGACAAGTGGAAAACTGTTTTTT	CASEGWTSGKLFF
NA	TRBD1	TRBJ1-2	TRBV12-3/TRBV12-4	TGTGCCAGCAGTTCCCCGACAGGGGGCGGCTACACCTTC	CASSSPTGGGYTF
many	TRBD2	TRBJ2-7	TRBV7-2	TGTGCCAGCAGCTCCTCGACTAGCGGAGCCACCAAGCAGTACTTC	CASSSSTSGATKQYF
NA	NA	TRBJ2-1	TRBV4-1	TGCGCCAGCAGCCAAGAAACAAGCGGTGGGGGCCGAAATGAGCAGTTCTTC	CASSQETSGGGRNEQFF
few	TRBD2	TRBJ2-3	TRBV6-1	TGTGCCAGCAGTTTAGCGGGGGGCCGGGCAGATACGCAGTATTTT	CASSLAGGRADTQYF
many	TRBD1	TRBJ2-5	TRBV7-9	TGTGCCAGCAGCTTAGGGACAGGGATTTTCGGGACCCAGTACTTC	CASSLGTGIFGTQYF
NA	NA	TRBJ2-1	TRBV11-3	TGTGCCAGCAGCTCTAGGGTGCCGACAGGCTACAATGAGCAGTTCTTC	CASSSRVPTGYNEQFF
few	TRBD2	TRBJ2-3	TRBV18	TGTGCCAGCTCACCACCGACGGTGGCGGGAGATAAGGATACGCAGTATTTT	CASSPPTVAGDKDTQYF
many	TRBD1	TRBJ2-1	TRBV7-8	TGTGCCAGCAGCTTCCGGGGTCCGTGGGGGACAGGCCCCTACAATGAGCAGTTCTTC	CASSFRGPWGTGPYNEQFF
many	NA	TRBJ2-2	TRBV30	TGTGCCTGGAAGGGGTCACGGAACACCGGGGAGCTGTTTTTT	CAWKGSRNTGELFF
many	NA	TRBJ2-3	TRBV20-1	TGCAGTGCTAGAGAAGGAACAGATACGCAGTATTTT	CSAREGTDTQYF
NA	TRBD1	TRBJ2-4	TRBV7-3	TGTGCCAGCAACCCCATCGACAGGGTTAACATTCAGTACTTC	CASNPIDRVNIQYF
few	NA	TRBJ2-6	TRBV7-2	TGTGCCAGCAGCTGCATTGTGTGGGAGGCCCGCTCTGGGGCCAACGTCCTGACTTTC	CASSCIVWEARSGANVLTF
many	TRBD1	TRBJ1-2	TRBV30	TGTGCCGGCCGGGGACAGGGGGGGGGTTATGGCTACACCTTC	CAGRGQGGGYGYTF
many	TRBD1	TRBJ1-6	TRBV20-1	TGCAGTGCTAGAGGAGGGGGCGCGGGTTCACCCCTCCACTTT	CSARGGGAGSPLHF
many	TRBD2	TRBJ2-3	TRBV27	TGTGCCAGCAAAAAACTAGCGGGGGGTGGCACAGATACGCAGTATTTT	CASKKLAGGGTDTQYF
many	NA	TRBJ1-3	TRBV5-1	TGCGCCAGCAGCCGTGCTGGGGGAAGCTCTGGAAACACCATATATTTT	CASSRAGGSSGNTIYF
NA	TRBD2	TRBJ2-1	TRBV7-3	TGTGCCAGCAGCTTAAGGGAGACTAGCGGGAATGAGCAGTTCTTC	CASSLRETSGNEQFF
NA	TRBD1	TRBJ2-4	TRBV2	TGTGCCAGCGGGGACAGTCGGCTCGGACGAAACATTCAGTACTTC	CASGDSRLGRNIQYF
few	NA	TRBJ2-3	TRBV19	TGTGCCAGTAGTATAGGGGGACCCCCCGATACGCAGTATTTT	CASSIGGPPDTQYF
many	NA	TRBJ2-3	TRBV12-3/TRBV12-4	TGTGCCAGCAGTTTTAAGCGCCCCCTCACGCTGTATTTT	CASSFKRPLTLYF
many	TRBD1	TRBJ1-2	TRBV5-8	TGTGCCAGCAGCCCCGTCAGGGGGTCGGCTGGCTACACCTTC	CASSPVRGSAGYTF
NA	NA	TRBJ1-4	TRBV12-3/TRBV12-4	TGTGCCAGCAGTGCCTGGACGGATGAAAAACTGTTTTTT	CASSAWTDEKLFF
many	NA	TRBJ1-5	TRBV10-2	TGCGCCAGTGGGACCCCTTATAGCAATCAGCCCCAGCATTTT	CASGTPYSNQPQHF
NA	NA	TRBJ1-2	TRBV6-5	TGTGCCAGCAGTTTCTCAGGGGTCTCCTATGGCTACACCTTC	CASSFSGVSYGYTF
NA	NA	TRBJ2-7	TRBV6-1	TGTGCCAGCAGTCGCACCGGGGGCGAAACCGAGCAGTACTTC	CASSRTGGETEQYF
NA	NA	TRBJ1-3	TRBV20-1	TGCAGTGCCCTCTCGACGTGGTCTGGAAACACCATATATTTT	CSALSTWSGNTIYF
many	NA	TRBJ1-5	TRBV28	TGTGCCAGCGCGAACCCATGGGGCAGAGGTGGCAATCAGCCCCAGCATTTT	CASANPWGRGGNQPQHF
many	TRBD1	TRBJ1-2	TRBV5-5	TGTGCCAGCAGCTTTGGCCGATCACCCACCGGGACAGGGGCATATGGCTACACCTTC	CASSFGRSPTGTGAYGYTF
NA	TRBD1	TRBJ1-5	TRBV12-3/TRBV12-4	TGTGCCAGCAGTGAACCTCGACAGGGGGCAGGCAATCAGCCCCAGCATTTT	CASSEPRQGAGNQPQHF
many	TRBD1	TRBJ1-5	TRBV6-1	TGTGCCAGCAGTTCCCGGGACAGGGCACGCAATCAGCCCCAGCATTTT	CASSSRDRARNQPQHF
few	TRBD2	TRBJ2-1	TRBV30	TGTGCCTGGGGACTGACTAGCGGTTTAAATGAGCAGTTCTTC	CAWGLTSGLNEQFF
NA	TRBD2	TRBJ2-7	TRBV20-1	TGCAGTGCTAGAGCCACTAGCGGGAGTGCCCACGAGCAGTACTTC	CSARATSGSAHEQYF
few	NA	TRBJ2-2	TRBV11-1	TGTGCCAGCAGCTTAAGGAGGGAGAACACCGGGGAGCTGTTTTTT	CASSLRRENTGELFF
NA	NA	TRBJ2-7	TRBV20-1	TGCAGTGCTAGAGATGGGTCCGAGACCTACGAGCAGTACTTC	CSARDGSETYEQYF
many	NA	TRBJ1-1	TRBV30	TGTGCCTGGAGTCTGGGCCCGAACACTGAAGCTTTCTTT	CAWSLGPNTEAFF
many	NA	TRBJ1-6	TRBV6-1	TGTGCCAGCAATCGGGCAGCCATGGGAGGGGCCCTCCACTTT	CASNRAAMGGALHF
many	TRBD1	TRBJ2-5	TRBV5-1	TGCGCCAGCAGCGCCGAACAGGGGTGGCGGACAGAGACCCAGTACTTC	CASSAEQGWRTETQYF
NA	TRBD2	TRBJ2-7	TRBV5-4	TGTGCCAGCAGCTTGGGGGTAGCGGGAATGTACGAGCAGTACTTC	CASSLGVAGMYEQYF
many	NA	TRBJ1-6	TRBV2	TGTGCCAGCAGGGGGCTGGACAATTCACCCCTCCACTTT	CASRGLDNSPLHF
few	TRBD2	TRBJ2-3	TRBV10-3	TGTGCCATCAGAGACTACCGGGGGGGAGACACAGATACGCAGTATTTT	CAIRDYRGGDTDTQYF
many	TRBD2	TRBJ2-3	TRBV15	TGTGCCACCAGCAGGTTGGGGCGGGAGGGCCAGTATTTT	CATSRLGREGQYF
NA	NA	TRBJ2-7	TRBV7-9	TGTGCCAGCGGGCCGAACTACGAGCAGTACTTC	CASGPNYEQYF
many	TRBD1	TRBJ2-5	TRBV27	TGTGCCAGCAGTTTATCCCTCGGGACAGGGGATTTCCAAGAGACCCAGTACTTC	CASSLSLGTGDFQETQYF
few	TRBD2	TRBJ2-5	TRBV14	TGTGCCAGCAGCCAAGGGCGGACTAGCGGGCAAGAGACCCAGTACTTC	CASSQGRTSGQETQYF
many	TRBD1	TRBJ1-2	TRBV2	TGTGCCAGCAGTGAAGGGGGGACAGGGGGCGACTATGGCTACACCTTC	CASSEGGTGGDYGYTF